One sample yielded the 14 T cell receptor beta chains listed below, sequenced in a study of T cell responses to AZD1222 COVID-19 vaccine. Assay: immunoSEQ multiplex PCR; the TCRdb copy retains only in-frame clones and omits some. This table has under 75,000 clones, 85% appearing once. The sequencing used peripheral blood, collected on day 0 of AZD1222 vaccination. These receptors were taken from an adult in good health.

This chain uses TRBV19 with TRBJ2-1; no reliable D call. CDR3 length: 18 residues. Germline loops: CDR1 LNHDA, CDR2 SQIVND (reference sequence). Trimming took off 3 bases at V and 7 bases at J, with 25 bases between the two ends. The CDR3: CASSMVGLGRTLSNEQFF. The CDR3 nucleotides are TGTGCCAGTAGTATGGTTGGGTTGGGCAGGACGCTATCTAATGAGCAGTTCTTC.

To note about this clone: At one boundary the junction diverges from the germline segment, which might be a read error. The chain links TRBV6-5 to TRBJ2-3, with D perhaps TRBD1 (5 bases). From germline, CDR1 is MNHEY and CDR2 SVGAGI. This CDR3 has 15 residues. The CDR3 DNA follows: TGTGCCAGCAGTTACGAAGGGGCAGGCCGACTTTCGGAGAATTTT. Residues: CASSYEGAGRLSENF.

The J gene is TRBJ1-1, the V gene TRBV6-5; D is unresolved. CDR1 and CDR2 from the germline V gene are MNHEY and SVGAGI. CDR3 length: 12 amino acids. V shed 6 bases and J shed 2 bases, with 7 bases lying between them. CDR3 sequence (DNA): TGTGCCAGCAGGGTCGGAAACACTGAAGCTTTCTTT. Translating gives CASRVGNTEAFF.

This clone was counted only a few times. The chain is built from TRBV13 and TRBJ2-4; D not certain. The CDR3 is 16 amino acids. The germline V gene has CDR1 PRHDT and CDR2 FYEKMQ (reference sequence). V lost 2 bases to trimming and J lost 3 bases, with 14 bases between them. CDR3 sequence: CASSLSSEDRKNIQYF. CDR3 sequence (DNA): TGTGCCAGCAGCTTAAGTAGTGAGGACCGCAAAAACATTCAGTACTTC.

In its sample, this clone was seen many times. This chain connects TRBV6-1 to TRBJ2-5; 9 bases agree with TRBD2. Germline V CDR1 and CDR2: MNHNS, SASEGT. The J segment lost 1 base and the V segment lost 2 bases, leaving 2 bases of the junction unmatched. This CDR3 has 15 residues. The CDR3 region is CASSEFSGGQETQYF. CDR3 DNA sequence: TGTGCCAGCAGTGAATTTAGCGGGGGCCAAGAGACCCAGTACTTC.

The genes are TRBV2 and TRBJ1-5; 7 nucleotides match TRBD1. The junction had 8 bases not matched to a gene; V was cut back by 10 bases and J by 2 bases. The length of the CDR3 is 14 residues. The germline V gene has CDR1 SNHLY and CDR2 FYNNEI. CDR3 loop: CATQGVDRNQPQHF. The CDR3, as DNA: TGTGCCACCCAGGGGGTTGATCGCAATCAGCCCCAGCATTTT.

The chain is built from TRBV7-9 and TRBJ1-5; perhaps TRBD1 as D (5 bases). The CDR3 is 17 amino acids. Trimming took off 2 bases at V and 1 base at J, with 15 bases between the two ends. The germline V gene has CDR1 SEHNR and CDR2 FQNEAQ (reference sequence). The CDR3 DNA reads as TGTGCCAGCAGCTTAACGGGACTTCCTTACAGCAATCAGCCCCAGCATTTT. The encoded protein is CASSLTGLPYSNQPQHF. Variable domain in full (rest from reference TRBV7-9 and TRBJ1-5): DTGVSQNPRHKITKRGQNVTFRCDPISEHNRLYWYRQTLGQGPEFLTYFQNEAQLEKSRLLSDRFSAERPKGSFSTLEIQRTEQGDSAMYLCASSLTGLPYSNQPQHFGDGTRLSIL.

This chain uses TRBV25-1 with TRBJ2-7; 12 nucleotides match TRBD2. The length of the CDR3 is 14 residues. Per the germline V gene, CDR1 is MGHDK and CDR2 is SYGVNS. The trim removed 4 bases at V and 4 bases at J, leaving 2 bases unmatched. The CDR3 sequence is CASSATSGSYEQYF. CDR3 bases: TGTGCCAGCAGTGCGACTAGCGGGAGTTACGAGCAGTACTTC.

This rearrangement joins TRBV6-5 to TRBJ1-2; D gene ambiguous. The CDR3 is 13 residues long. CDR1 and CDR2 (germline): MNHEY, SVGAGI. V dropped 6 bases and J dropped 6 bases, with 14 bases sitting between them. The CDR3 nucleotides read TGTGCCAGCAGCCTCAGCAACAGAGATGGCTACACCTTC. As protein: CASSLSNRDGYTF.

The chain recombines TRBV19 with TRBJ2-4; D ambiguous. Trimming shortened V by 4 bases and J by 3 bases, and 7 bases separated the two germline ends. Per germline, CDR1 LNHDA and CDR2 SQIVND (reference sequence). The CDR3 has 13 amino acids. The CDR3 DNA reads TGTGCCAGTAGTACTCAAATCAAAAACATTCAGTACTTC. Its protein is CASSTQIKNIQYF.

J is TRBJ1-2 and V is TRBV5-1, with 7 nucleotides matching TRBD1. With 4 bases clipped from V and 8 bases from J, the junction kept 8 bases outside the gene matches. The CDR3 is 13 residues long. In germline, CDR1 is SGHRS, CDR2 YFSETQ. CDR3 sequence: CASSPGQEEGYTF. In nucleotides, the CDR3 is TGCGCCAGCAGCCCCGGACAGGAAGAAGGCTACACCTTC. Looking up the rest from reference TRBV5-1 and TRBJ1-2 gives the full variable domain: KAGVTQTPRYLIKTRGQQVTLSCSPISGHRSVSWYQQTPGQGLQFLFEYFSETQRNKGNFPGRFSGRQFSNSRSEMNVSTLELGDSALYLCASSPGQEEGYTFGSGTRLTVV.

J is TRBJ2-7 and V is TRBV5-6; 11 positions agree with TRBD2. J was trimmed by 4 bases and V by 5 bases; bases with no gene match: 5. The length of the CDR3 is 14 residues. The V gene's germline CDR1 is SGHDT and CDR2 YYEEEE. CDR3 loop: CASSTSGRRYEQYF. CDR3 bases: TGTGCCAGCAGTACTAGCGGGAGACGGTACGAGCAGTACTTC.

The chain combines TRBV7-9 with TRBJ1-2, with TRBD1 matching over 10 bases. Unmatched junction bases numbered 3, after V lost 4 bases and J lost 1 base. The germline V gene has CDR1 SEHNR and CDR2 FQNEAQ (reference sequence). The CDR3 is 15 amino acids. The CDR3 sequence is CASSWGQGLNYGYTF. CDR3 sequence (DNA): TGTGCCAGCAGCTGGGGACAGGGGCTTAACTATGGCTACACCTTC.

The rearrangement joins TRBV7-6 to TRBJ2-3; D call uncertain. Deletions cut 7 bases from V and 3 bases from J, with 8 bases between. Germline CDR1 reads SGHVS; CDR2 reads FNYEAQ. CDR3 length: 12 amino acids. The chain's CDR3 is CASTRLTDTQYF. The CDR3 DNA is TGTGCCAGCACCCGGCTTACAGATACGCAGTATTTT.